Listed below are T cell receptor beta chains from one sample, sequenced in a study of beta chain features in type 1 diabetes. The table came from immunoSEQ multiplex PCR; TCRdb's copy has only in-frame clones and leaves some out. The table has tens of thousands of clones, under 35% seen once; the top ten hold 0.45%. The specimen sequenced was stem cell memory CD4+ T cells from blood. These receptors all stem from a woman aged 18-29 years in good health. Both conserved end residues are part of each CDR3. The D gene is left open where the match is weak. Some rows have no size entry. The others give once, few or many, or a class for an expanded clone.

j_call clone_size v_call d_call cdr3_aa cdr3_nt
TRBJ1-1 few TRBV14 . CASSQSRNTEAFF TGTGCCAGCAGCCAGTCCAGGAACACTGAAGCTTTCTTT
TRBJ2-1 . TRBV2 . CASLGVYNEQFF TGTGCCAGCTTAGGGGTATACAATGAGCAGTTCTTC
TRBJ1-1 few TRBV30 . CAWENRGMNTEAFF TGTGCCTGGGAGAATAGGGGCATGAACACTGAAGCTTTCTTT
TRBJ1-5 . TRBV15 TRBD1 CATSNEQGAGNQPQHF TGTGCCACCAGCAACGAACAGGGGGCGGGCAATCAGCCCCAGCATTTT
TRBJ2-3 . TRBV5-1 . CASSLDSDTQYF TGCGCCAGCAGCTTGGACTCAGATACGCAGTATTTT
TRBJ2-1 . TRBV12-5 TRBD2 CASGFIAGGLFF TGTGCTAGTGGTTTTATAGCGGGCGGGCTGTTCTTC
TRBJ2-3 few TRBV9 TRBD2 CASSVETSGTQYF TGTGCCAGCAGCGTAGAGACTAGCGGTACGCAGTATTTT
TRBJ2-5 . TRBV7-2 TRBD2 CASSLRLAGGRAETQYF TGTGCCAGCAGCCTCCGACTAGCGGGGGGTCGCGCGGAGACCCAGTACTTC
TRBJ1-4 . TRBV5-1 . CASSLRQPSREKLFF TGCGCCAGCAGCCTCAGACAGCCAAGTCGGGAAAAACTGTTTTTT
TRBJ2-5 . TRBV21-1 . CAIASPGQGTQYF TGTGCCATCGCCTCTCCGGGACAGGGCACCCAGTACTTC
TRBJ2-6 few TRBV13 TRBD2 CASSLEAGLATGANVLTF TGTGCCAGCAGCTTAGAGGCTGGACTAGCGACCGGGGCCAACGTCCTGACTTTC
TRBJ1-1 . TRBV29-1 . CSVDQSNTEAFF TGCAGCGTTGATCAATCGAACACTGAAGCTTTCTTT
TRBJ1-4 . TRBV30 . CAWSVGQNNEKLFF TGTGCCTGGAGTGTAGGACAGAATAATGAAAAACTGTTTTTT
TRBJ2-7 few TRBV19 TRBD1 CASSVGQGYEQYF TGTGCCAGTAGTGTTGGACAGGGTTACGAGCAGTACTTC
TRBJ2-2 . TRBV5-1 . CASRQNRDSNTGELFF TGCGCCAGCAGACAAAACCGGGACTCTAACACCGGGGAGCTGTTTTTT
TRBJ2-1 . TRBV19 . CASSIEEQINEQFF TGTGCCAGTAGTATAGAGGAACAGATCAATGAGCAGTTCTTC
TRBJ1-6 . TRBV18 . CASSPSSSRDSPLHF TGTGCCAGCTCACCGTCCTCCTCGAGGGATTCACCCCTCCACTTT
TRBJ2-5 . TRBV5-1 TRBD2 CASSLDVAGGQETQYF TGCGCCAGCAGCTTGGACGTCGCGGGAGGGCAAGAGACCCAGTACTTC
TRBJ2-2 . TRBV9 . CASSDRQDLNTGELFF TGTGCCAGCAGCGACCGACAGGACTTGAACACCGGGGAGCTGTTTTTT
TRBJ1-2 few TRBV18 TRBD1 CASSPTGGLNYGYTF TGTGCCAGCTCACCGACAGGGGGTCTTAACTATGGCTACACCTTC
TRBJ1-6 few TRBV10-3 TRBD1 CAISESRDRDNSPLHF TGTGCCATCAGTGAGTCCCGGGACAGGGATAATTCACCCCTCCACTTT
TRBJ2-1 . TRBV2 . CASSEQGGSEQFF TGTGCCAGCAGTGAACAGGGGGGCAGTGAGCAGTTCTTC
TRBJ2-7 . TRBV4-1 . CASSPLSGGSSYEQYF TGCGCCAGCAGCCCTCTGTCAGGGGGGTCGTCCTACGAGCAGTACTTC
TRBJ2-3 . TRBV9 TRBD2 CASSVRGGGGTDTQYF TGTGCCAGCAGCGTCCGGGGGGGCGGGGGCACAGATACGCAGTATTTT
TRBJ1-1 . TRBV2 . CASSGQENTEAFF TGTGCCAGCAGTGGACAGGAAAACACTGAAGCTTTCTTT
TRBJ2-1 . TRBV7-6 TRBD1 CASSSLRARQGSSYNEQFF TGTGCCAGCAGCTCGTTACGCGCCCGACAGGGCAGCTCCTACAATGAGCAGTTCTTC
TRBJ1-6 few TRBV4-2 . CASSQGTDRQGSPLHF TGTGCCAGCAGCCAAGGCACAGACCGGCAAGGATCACCCCTCCACTTT
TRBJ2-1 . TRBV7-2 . CASSQTSLDEQFF TGTGCCAGCAGCCAAACTAGCTTGGATGAGCAGTTCTTC
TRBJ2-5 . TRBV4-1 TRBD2 CASSQGVAGGLTQYF TGCGCCAGCAGCCAAGGGGTAGCGGGGGGCCTTACCCAGTACTTC
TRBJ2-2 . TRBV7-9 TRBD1 CASSWRTGDTGELFF TGTGCCAGCAGCTGGAGGACAGGGGACACCGGGGAGCTGTTTTTT
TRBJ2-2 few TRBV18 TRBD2 CASSPDGLAGGWTGELFF TGTGCCAGCTCACCAGACGGACTAGCGGGAGGTTGGACCGGGGAGCTGTTTTTT
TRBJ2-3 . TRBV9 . CASSYLSDTQYF TGTGCCAGCAGCTATCTTTCAGATACGCAGTATTTT
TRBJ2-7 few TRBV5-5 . CASSFRQSSYEQYF TGTGCCAGCAGCTTTCGACAGAGCTCCTACGAGCAGTACTTC
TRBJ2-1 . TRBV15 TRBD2 CATSRGGLAENEQFF TGTGCCACCAGCAGAGGGGGACTAGCAGAGAATGAGCAGTTCTTC
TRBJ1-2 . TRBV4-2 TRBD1 CASSQNIRDRGGYTF TGTGCCAGCAGCCAAAATATCCGGGACAGGGGCGGCTACACCTTC
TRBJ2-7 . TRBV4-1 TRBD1 CASSPRPFRDRFYEQYF TGCGCCAGCAGCCCTAGACCGTTCCGGGACAGATTCTACGAGCAGTACTTC
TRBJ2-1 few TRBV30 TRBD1 CAWQSGGNEQFF TGTGCCTGGCAATCAGGGGGCAATGAGCAGTTCTTC
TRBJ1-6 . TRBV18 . CASSPLRSPLHF TGTGCCAGCTCACCATTGAGGTCACCCCTCCACTTT
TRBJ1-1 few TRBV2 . CANPRGTNTEAFF TGTGCCAACCCGCGGGGGACGAACACTGAAGCTTTCTTT